What follows are 21 T cell receptor beta chains derived from one specimen sequenced in a study of blood T cell repertoires in COVID-19. Assay used: immunoSEQ multiplex PCR; TCRdb lists only in-frame clones, some missing. The sample includes 150,000 or so clones, approximately 90% of them seen just once. The material sequenced was peripheral blood. The receptors shown here come from a man aged 55 to 70 with COVID-19, enrolled during active disease.

The chain recombines TRBV2 with TRBJ2-1, with a possible D match to TRBD2 (6 bases). This CDR3 spans 14 amino acids. Germline assignment: CDR1 SNHLY and CDR2 FYNNEI. With 6 bases removed from V and 3 bases from J, the gap between germline ends came to 12 bases. CDR3 amino acids: CASSVRGNYNEQFF. In nucleotides, the CDR3 is TGTGCCAGCAGCGTGCGGGGAAACTACAATGAGCAGTTCTTC.

The chain carries TRBV7-9 and TRBJ1-1; 7 bases are shared with TRBD1. CDR1 SEHNR and CDR2 FQNEAQ come from the germline V gene (reference sequence). The CDR3 is made up of 14 amino acids. V trimming: 5 bases; J trimming: 0 bases; junction bases outside the gene matches: 3. Here the CDR3 DNA reads TGTGCCAGCAGCGGGGGACAGATGAACACTGAAGCTTTCTTT. Translating it yields CASSGGQMNTEAFF.

Here the CDR3 DNA reads TGTGCCAGCAGCTTGGAGCCGGGAGGAAAGTACACTGAAGCTTTCTTT. Its translation: CASSLEPGGKYTEAFF. The V gene is TRBV5-5, the J gene TRBJ1-1, with D hard to call. Trimming left V 0 bases short and J 3 bases short, with 15 bases between. The CDR3 has 16 amino acids. CDR1 SGHKS and CDR2 YYEKEE come from the germline V gene (reference sequence).

The chain has TRBV4-3 and TRBJ1-1; no firm D call. CDR3 length: 13 amino acids. Germline lookup yields CDR1 LGHNA and CDR2 YSLEER. V was clipped by 4 bases and J by 1 base, with 7 bases between them. CDR3 sequence: CASSPAQNTEAFF. CDR3 DNA sequence: TGCGCCAGCAGCCCCGCACAGAACACTGAAGCTTTCTTT.

The chain employs TRBV19 and TRBJ2-2, with a tentative D call TRBD2 (6 bases). V lost 0 bases and J lost 1, with 15 bases in between. This CDR3 contains 18 residues. Germline CDR1 is LNHDA and CDR2 is SQIVND (reference sequence). The CDR3 DNA reads TGTGCCAGTAGTATAGAGACGGCAATGCGGGGGAACACCGGGGAGCTGTTTTTT. This sequence encodes CASSIETAMRGNTGELFF.

The CDR3 reads CASSEQGGNTQYF. CDR3 bases: TGTGCCAGCAGTGAACAGGGGGGAAATACGCAGTATTTT. V gene TRBV25-1 combines with J gene TRBJ2-3; D perhaps matches TRBD1 (7 bases). Per germline, CDR1 MGHDK and CDR2 SYGVNS. Trimming shortened V by 2 bases and J by 7 bases, and 10 bases separated the two germline ends. The CDR3 is 13 amino acids.

This chain connects TRBV11-2 to TRBJ2-7; the match to TRBD2 covers 8 bases. V dropped 2 bases and J dropped 6; count of bases not matched to a gene: 6. Germline loops: CDR1 SGHAT, CDR2 FQNNGV. This CDR3 region has 14 residues. DNA of the CDR3: TGTGCCAGCAGCTTACTGCGGGGGGATAGCGAGCAGTACTTC. This codes for CASSLLRGDSEQYF.

The chain combines TRBV5-8 with TRBJ1-4; 9 bases line up with TRBD1. The CDR3 runs 15 residues. After removal of 7 bases from V and 11 bases from J, the junction contained 15 bases not matched to a gene. Germline loops: CDR1 SGHTS, CDR2 YDEGEE. The CDR3 DNA reads as TGTGCCAGCGTCCGGGGGGGACAGGGATTGGAGAAACTGTTTTTT. It codes for CASVRGGQGLEKLFF.

The rearrangement uses TRBV6-6 and TRBJ1-1; 7 bases are a match to TRBD1. Germline trimming cut 5 bases from V and 6 bases from J; bases unmatched to any gene: 6. CDR1 and CDR2 from the germline V gene are MNHNY and SVGAGI (reference sequence). CDR3 length equals 13 residues. CDR3 nucleotide sequence: TGTGCCAGCAGTACAGGGGAGAGGGCTGAAGCTTTCTTT. The encoded protein is CASSTGERAEAFF.

The chain combines TRBV7-6 with TRBJ1-6; a weak D match, TRBD1 (6 bases). This CDR3 has 14 residues. V shed 1 base and J shed 9 bases, with 10 bases lying between them. Germline assignment: CDR1 SGHVS and CDR2 FNYEAQ. In nucleotides, the CDR3 is TGTGCCAGCAGCTTAGAGGGACAACCTTCACCCCTCCACTTT. Its protein is CASSLEGQPSPLHF.

The rearrangement joins TRBV7-2 to TRBJ1-5; D unclear. Deletions cut 1 base from V and 3 bases from J, with 7 bases between. Germline V gene lookup returns CDR1 SGHTA and CDR2 FQGNSA. The CDR3 length is 14 residues. Here the CDR3 DNA reads TGTGCCAGCAGCTTAGTAGTGAACAATCAGCCCCAGCATTTT. Its protein product is CASSLVVNNQPQHF.

V is TRBV7-8 and J is TRBJ1-3, with 8 positions matching TRBD1. CDR3 length: 18 residues. V lost 5 bases, J lost 5 bases, and 17 bases stayed unmatched. In germline, CDR1 is SGHVS, CDR2 FQNEAQ. The CDR3 protein is CASSPGPGQVLRRNTIYF. In DNA, the CDR3 is TGTGCCAGCAGCCCCGGCCCGGGACAGGTTTTGAGGAGAAACACCATATATTTT.

V is TRBV19 and J is TRBJ1-5, with D unresolved. Between the trimmed V and J ends, which lost 3 bases and 2 bases, there was a span of 11 bases. Germline CDR1 reads LNHDA; CDR2 reads SQIVND (reference sequence). This CDR3 has 15 amino acids. The CDR3 is CASSMEGAGNQPQHF. CDR3 nucleotide sequence: TGTGCCAGTAGTATGGAGGGAGCGGGCAATCAGCCCCAGCATTTT.

This clone was recorded a few times. This chain connects TRBV7-9 to TRBJ1-2; TRBD1 agrees at 9 bases. The CDR3 is made up of 15 amino acids. V gave up 5 bases and J gave up 4 bases; unmatched junction bases: 8. In germline, CDR1 is SEHNR, CDR2 FQNEAQ (reference sequence). CDR3 region: CASSQRTGASYGYTF. As DNA, the CDR3 is TGTGCCAGCAGCCAACGGACAGGGGCCAGCTATGGCTACACCTTC.

This chain uses TRBV7-9 with TRBJ2-3; 8 bases line up with TRBD2. The J segment lost 3 bases and the V segment lost 10 bases, leaving 6 bases of the junction unmatched. This CDR3 is built from 13 residues. Looked up from germline, CDR1 is SEHNR and CDR2 is FQNEAQ (reference sequence). DNA for the CDR3: TGTGCCACCACCACGGGGGGGACAGATACGCAGTATTTT. Residues: CATTTGGTDTQYF. The full variable domain, completed using reference TRBV7-9 and TRBJ2-3, is DTGVSQNPRHKITKRGQNVTFRCDPISEHNRLYWYRQTLGQGPEFLTYFQNEAQLEKSRLLSDRFSAERPKGSFSTLEIQRTEQGDSAMYLCATTTGGTDTQYFGPGTRLTVL.

This clone is a singleton in its sample. The genes are TRBV18 and TRBJ2-3; D may be TRBD1 (5 bases). Between the trimmed V and J ends, which lost 3 bases and 8 bases, there was a span of 18 bases. Germline lookup yields CDR1 KGHSH and CDR2 LQKENI. The CDR3 is 15 residues long. In nucleotides, the CDR3 is TGTGCCAGCTCACCGGGCAGGGCCGATTTCGGTACGCAGTATTTT. This sequence encodes CASSPGRADFGTQYF.

The rearrangement links TRBV6-5 to TRBJ1-2, with a possible D match to TRBD1 (5 bases). This CDR3 contains 14 residues. The V gene's germline CDR1 is MNHEY and CDR2 SVGAGI. Between the trimmed V and J ends, which lost 8 bases and 7 bases, there was a span of 20 bases. Here the CDR3 DNA reads TGTGCCAGCGGGGCCGCAGGCCTCAACGTTGGCTACACCTTC. Its protein product is CASGAAGLNVGYTF.

This chain uses TRBV6-5 with TRBJ1-2; D is unresolved. Germline V gene sequence: CDR1 MNHEY, CDR2 SVGAGI. V dropped 6 bases and J dropped 0 bases, with 11 bases sitting between them. This CDR3 region has 14 residues. CDR3 region: CASRDSPPNYGYTF. The CDR3 DNA reads as TGTGCCAGCAGAGATAGCCCCCCTAACTATGGCTACACCTTC.

J is TRBJ2-7 and V is TRBV5-1; TRBD1 matches 7 bases. The CDR3 spans 14 residues. Unmatched junction bases numbered 8, after V lost 4 bases and J lost 4 bases. CDR1 is SGHRS and CDR2 is YFSETQ in the germline V gene. DNA for the CDR3: TGCGCCAGCAGCCTCCCGGGACAGTTTTACGAGCAGTACTTC. This codes for CASSLPGQFYEQYF.

This clone has a single count. The genes are TRBV27 and TRBJ1-4; TRBD1 matches 8 bases. This CDR3 is built from 15 residues. Germline V gene sequence: CDR1 MNHEY, CDR2 SMNVEV (reference sequence). Unmatched junction bases numbered 5, after V lost 6 bases and J lost 2 bases. CDR3 in amino acids: CASRVRQGTNEKLFF. The CDR3 DNA sequence: TGTGCCAGCAGGGTCAGACAGGGGACTAATGAAAAACTGTTTTTT.

The gene calls are TRBV11-3 and TRBJ2-5, with D hard to call. The germline V gene has CDR1 SGHNT and CDR2 YENEEA. Trimming left V 1 base short and J 1 base short, with 7 bases between. There are 14 residues in the CDR3. The CDR3: CASSLGPTQETQYF. In nucleotides, the CDR3 is TGTGCCAGCAGCTTAGGGCCAACCCAAGAGACCCAGTACTTC.